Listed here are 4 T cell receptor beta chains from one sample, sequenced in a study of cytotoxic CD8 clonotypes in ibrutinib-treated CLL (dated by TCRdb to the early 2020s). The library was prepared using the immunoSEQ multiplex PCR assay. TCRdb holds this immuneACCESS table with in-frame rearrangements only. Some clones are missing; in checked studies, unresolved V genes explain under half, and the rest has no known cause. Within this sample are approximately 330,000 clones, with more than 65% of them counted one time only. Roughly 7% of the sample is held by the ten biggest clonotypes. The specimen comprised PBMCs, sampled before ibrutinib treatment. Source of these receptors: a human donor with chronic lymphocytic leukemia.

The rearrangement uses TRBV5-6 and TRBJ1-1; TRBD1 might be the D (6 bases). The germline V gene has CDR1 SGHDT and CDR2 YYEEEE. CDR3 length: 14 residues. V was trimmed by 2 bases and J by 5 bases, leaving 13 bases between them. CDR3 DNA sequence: TGTGCCAGCAGCTTAGGGGGGCTAGGTACTGAAGCTTTCTTT. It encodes CASSLGGLGTEAFF.

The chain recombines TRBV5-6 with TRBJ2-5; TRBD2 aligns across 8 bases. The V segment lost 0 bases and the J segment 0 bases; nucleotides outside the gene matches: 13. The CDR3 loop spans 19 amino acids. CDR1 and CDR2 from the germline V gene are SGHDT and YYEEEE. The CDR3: CASSLGPSGSPNNQETQYF. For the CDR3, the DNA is TGTGCCAGCAGCTTGGGGCCAAGCGGGAGTCCGAATAACCAAGAGACCCAGTACTTC.

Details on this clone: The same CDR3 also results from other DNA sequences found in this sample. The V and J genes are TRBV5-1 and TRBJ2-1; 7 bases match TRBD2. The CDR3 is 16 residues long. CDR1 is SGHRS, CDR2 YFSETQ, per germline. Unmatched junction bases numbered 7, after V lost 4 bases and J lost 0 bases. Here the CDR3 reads CASSLSSGSSYNEQFF. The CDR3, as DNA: TGCGCCAGCAGCCTCTCTAGCGGTAGCTCCTACAATGAGCAGTTCTTC. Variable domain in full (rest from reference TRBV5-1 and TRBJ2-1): KAGVTQTPRYLIKTRGQQVTLSCSPISGHRSVSWYQQTPGQGLQFLFEYFSETQRNKGNFPGRFSGRQFSNSRSEMNVSTLELGDSALYLCASSLSSGSSYNEQFFGPGTRLTVL.

CDR3 DNA sequence: TGTGCCAGCAGTTCACCTTACGAGCAGTACTTC. It encodes CASSSPYEQYF. This chain joins TRBV6-1 and TRBJ2-7; D ambiguous. Trimming shortened V by 5 bases and J by 4 bases, and 6 bases separated the two germline ends. Germline V lookup: CDR1 MNHNS, CDR2 SASEGT. CDR3 length: 11 amino acids.